This T cell receptor (beta chain) was identified in a study of cytomegalovirus exposure and HLA in healthy donors. The CDR3 contains 15 residues. The V gene lost 7 bases and the J gene lost 4 bases, with 19 bases spanning the gap. Germline V gives CDR1 LNHDA, CDR2 SQIVND (reference sequence). Concerning this clone: The antigen remains unidentified.

Findings of the study overall: DRB1 showed the most TCR associations and HLA-C the fewest in a later analysis, as rates varied by HLA locus. Links to common viral pathogens appeared, in a later analysis, for several of the most significant clusters. As a later analysis showed, a missense DCLRE1C variant was linked to trimming of TCR beta V- and J-genes. A list of 150 to 200 TCR beta chains associated with cytomegalovirus was given.

The PCR was carried out with 60 Vbeta primers and 13 Jbeta primers. Repertoires were generated with immunoSEQ multiplex PCR, while TCRdb's copy carries only in-frame clones and drops some. The sample lists 150,000 to 180,000 clones; around 74% were seen once. The TCR comes from a man between 18 and 29 years old in good health and CMV-seronegative. The gene calls are TRBV19 and TRBJ1-2; no reliable D call. The sample taken for sequencing was PBMCs. CDR3 DNA sequence: TGTGCCAGTACCCCTGCCCTTCGGAGCAGCTATGGCTACACCTTC. Amino acid sequence: CASTPALRSSYGYTF.